Listed below are T cell receptor beta chains from one sample, sequenced in a study of T cells in localized non-small cell lung cancer. The data were produced by immunoSEQ multiplex PCR, yet TCRdb's version contains in-frame clones alone and is incomplete. The sample yields more than 70,000 clones, almost 85% seen once. This specimen consisted of peripheral blood, obtained before any cancer treatment. All receptors derive from a man aged 35 to 69 with stage I lung adenocarcinoma. Each CDR3 is given with its conserved first and last residue. The order of the fields is J gene, V gene, D gene, clone size, CDR3 protein, CDR3 DNA. D genes are given only for firm matches. The listing skips clone size in some rows; elsewhere it reads once, few, many or a size class.

J: TRBJ1-3
V: TRBV12-5
D: NA
size: NA
CDR3: CASGPSGSGNTIYF
DNA: TGTGCTAGTGGTCCATCAGGATCTGGAAACACCATATATTTT

J: TRBJ2-7
V: TRBV11-2
D: TRBD1
size: NA
CDR3: CASSLDRPGGWYEQYF
DNA: TGTGCCAGCAGCTTAGATCGGCCAGGGGGTTGGTACGAGCAGTACTTC

J: TRBJ2-3
V: TRBV19
D: TRBD1
size: NA
CDR3: CASSLTGTGGADTQYF
DNA: TGTGCCAGTAGTCTGACCGGGACAGGGGGAGCAGATACGCAGTATTTT

J: TRBJ1-4
V: TRBV27
D: TRBD1
size: NA
CDR3: CASSLGQGREKLFF
DNA: TGTGCCAGCAGTCTTGGACAGGGGAGGGAAAAACTGTTTTTT

J: TRBJ1-1
V: TRBV12-5
D: NA
size: NA
CDR3: CASGLGGTKAFF
DNA: TGTGCTAGTGGTTTGGGAGGGACGAAGGCTTTCTTT

J: TRBJ1-6
V: TRBV30
D: NA
size: NA
CDR3: CAWDILDRDNSPLHF
DNA: TGTGCCTGGGATATCCTGGACAGAGATAATTCACCCCTCCACTTT

J: TRBJ2-7
V: TRBV18
D: NA
size: NA
CDR3: CASSPPAGFHEQYF
DNA: TGTGCCAGCTCACCACCGGCCGGTTTCCACGAGCAGTACTTC

J: TRBJ1-5
V: TRBV28
D: NA
size: NA
CDR3: CASSWGWGNQPQHF
DNA: TGTGCCAGCAGTTGGGGGTGGGGCAATCAGCCCCAGCATTTT

J: TRBJ1-1
V: TRBV4-1
D: NA
size: NA
CDR3: CASSHIGTKNTEAFF
DNA: TGCGCCAGCAGCCATATTGGCACAAAGAACACTGAAGCTTTCTTT

J: TRBJ2-2
V: TRBV4-3
D: NA
size: NA
CDR3: CASSRQGGHGGGELFF
DNA: TGCGCCAGCAGCCGCCAGGGGGGGCATGGAGGCGGGGAGCTGTTTTTT

J: TRBJ2-3
V: TRBV4-1
D: TRBD2
size: NA
CDR3: CASSQDDPRASGGTDTQYF
DNA: TGCGCCAGCAGCCAAGACGATCCCCGAGCTAGCGGGGGCACAGATACGCAGTATTTT

J: TRBJ1-6
V: TRBV4-3
D: NA
size: few
CDR3: CASSQDSGTPLHF
DNA: TGCGCCAGCAGCCAAGATAGCGGGACACCCCTCCACTTT

J: TRBJ1-2
V: TRBV7-2
D: TRBD1
size: NA
CDR3: CASSLAGQGLGYTF
DNA: TGTGCCAGCAGCCTTGCGGGACAGGGATTAGGCTACACCTTC

J: TRBJ2-3
V: TRBV25-1
D: TRBD1
size: NA
CDR3: CASSEYPTGMGTDTQYF
DNA: TGTGCCAGCAGTGAATACCCGACAGGGATGGGCACAGATACGCAGTATTTT

J: TRBJ1-2
V: TRBV15
D: TRBD1
size: NA
CDR3: CATSRSGTGTGYTF
DNA: TGTGCCACCAGCAGATCCGGGACAGGGACTGGCTACACCTTC

J: TRBJ2-1
V: TRBV29-1
D: NA
size: NA
CDR3: CSVREPYSYNEQFF
DNA: TGCAGCGTTCGTGAACCTTACTCCTACAATGAGCAGTTCTTC